The 23 T cell receptor beta chains below come from one sample, sequenced in a study of blood T cell repertoires in COVID-19. TCRdb's copy holds only in-frame clones and misses some; the assay was immunoSEQ multiplex PCR. This table holds about 200,000 clones, around nine tenths found once. The sequencing sample was made of peripheral blood. The source of these receptors is a man aged 60 to 69 who had recovered from COVID-19.

For the CDR3, the DNA is TGCGCCAGCAGTGAGCCAGTCCACTACGAGCAGTACTTC. Protein: CASSEPVHYEQYF. This chain connects TRBV10-2 to TRBJ2-7, with unresolved D. The CDR3 is 13 residues long. V gave up 2 bases and J gave up 3 bases, with 8 bases separating them. Germline V CDR1 and CDR2: WSHSY, SAAADI.

The J gene is TRBJ2-7, the V gene TRBV15, with TRBD1 identical over 9 bases. CDR3 length: 18 residues. Looked up from germline, CDR1 is LNHNV and CDR2 is YYDKDF (reference sequence). Unmatched junction bases numbered 9, after V lost 0 bases and J lost 0 bases. CDR3 loop: CATSRDPTGTGFSYEQYF. The CDR3, as DNA: TGTGCCACCAGCAGAGACCCTACCGGGACAGGGTTCTCCTACGAGCAGTACTTC.

This rearrangement joins TRBV10-3 to TRBJ1-2; 7 bases are shared with TRBD1. The CDR3 totals 12 residues. The J segment lost 6 bases and the V segment lost 11 bases, leaving 9 bases of the junction unmatched. Germline CDR1 ENHRY, CDR2 SYGVKD. The CDR3 reads CAFQGGMDGYTF. Written as DNA, the CDR3 is TGTGCCTTTCAGGGGGGAATGGATGGCTACACCTTC.

V gene TRBV5-1 combines with J gene TRBJ2-2; 13 bases map to TRBD2. Germline loops: CDR1 SGHRS, CDR2 YFSETQ. The CDR3 contains 16 residues. Trimming cost V 4 bases and J 3 bases; bases outside gene matches: 3. CDR3 amino acids: CASSRGLAGYTGELFF. CDR3 sequence (DNA): TGCGCCAGCAGCCGGGGACTAGCGGGATACACCGGGGAGCTGTTTTTT. Full variable domain (remainder filled in from reference TRBV5-1 and TRBJ2-2): KAGVTQTPRYLIKTRGQQVTLSCSPISGHRSVSWYQQTPGQGLQFLFEYFSETQRNKGNFPGRFSGRQFSNSRSEMNVSTLELGDSALYLCASSRGLAGYTGELFFGEGSRLTVL.

The chain links TRBV30 to TRBJ1-5, with D tentatively TRBD1 (5 bases). The CDR3 length is 14 residues. Deletions cut 0 bases from V and 6 bases from J, with 12 bases between. Germline values: CDR1 GTSNPN, CDR2 SVGIG (reference sequence). CDR3 sequence (DNA): TGTGCCTGGAGTGTTTCGGGGGGAGGTCAGCCCCAGCATTTT. Amino acid sequence: CAWSVSGGGQPQHF.

V and J are TRBV30 and TRBJ2-3, with D maybe TRBD1 (5 bases). Germline CDR1 GTSNPN, CDR2 SVGIG (reference sequence). Trimming left V 2 bases short and J 2 bases short, with 8 bases between. The CDR3 totals 13 residues. CDR3 region: CAWSKGYTDTQYF. As DNA, the CDR3 is TGTGCCTGGAGTAAGGGGTACACAGATACGCAGTATTTT.

This sequence joins TRBV4-1 and TRBJ2-1; TRBD2 agrees at 15 bases. The CDR3 consists of 17 residues. The V gene's germline CDR1 is MGHRA and CDR2 YSYEKL. Trimming took 3 bases from V and 2 from J; bases not matched to a gene: 2. The CDR3 DNA reads as TGCGCCAGCAGCCAGGGACTAGCGGGAGGTCCCTACAATGAGCAGTTCTTC. Translating it yields CASSQGLAGGPYNEQFF.

This chain links TRBV29-1 with TRBJ2-1, with D perhaps matching TRBD1 (6 bases). Germline loops: CDR1 SQVTM, CDR2 ANQGSEA. The CDR3 length is 12 residues. V was shortened by 7 bases and J by 7 bases, with 14 bases between the two germline ends. CDR3 sequence reads: CSAGDRWNEQFF. Written as DNA, the CDR3 is TGCAGCGCCGGCGACAGGTGGAATGAGCAGTTCTTC.

The chain recombines TRBV6-1 with TRBJ2-7; D ambiguous. This CDR3 region has 15 residues. V gave up 2 bases and J gave up 0 bases, with 11 bases separating them. Germline CDR1 reads MNHNS; CDR2 reads SASEGT. CDR3 sequence reads: CASSENSLSSYEQYF. The CDR3 DNA follows: TGTGCCAGCAGTGAAAATTCCCTTAGCTCCTACGAGCAGTACTTC.

Here the CDR3 reads CASSREGLAGFDSYNEQFF. The CDR3 DNA reads as TGTGCCAGTAGTAGGGAAGGACTAGCGGGATTCGACTCCTACAATGAGCAGTTCTTC. This sequence joins TRBV19 and TRBJ2-1, with 12 nucleotides matching TRBD2. Germline values: CDR1 LNHDA, CDR2 SQIVND (reference sequence). V lost 4 bases to trimming and J lost 0 bases; unmatched junction nucleotides: 10. This CDR3 spans 19 amino acids.

The chain employs TRBV9 and TRBJ2-6, with TRBD1 as a possible D gene (6 bases). The CDR3 extends over 17 amino acids. V lost 0 bases to trimming and J lost 1 base, with 11 bases between them. Germline-derived CDR1 and CDR2 are SGDLS and YYNGEE. As DNA, the CDR3 is TGTGCCAGCAGCGTAGCAGGGGTCGGGTCTGGGGCCAACGTCCTGACTTTC. It codes for CASSVAGVGSGANVLTF.

The table lists this clone with a count of one. J is TRBJ2-5 and V is TRBV6-5; D is undetermined. Germline CDR1 is MNHEY and CDR2 is SVGAGI. Trimming removed 0 bases from V and 2 bases from J, with 7 bases in between. The CDR3 length is 14 residues. CDR3 protein: CASSYSASQETQYF. As DNA, the CDR3 is TGTGCCAGCAGTTACTCGGCCAGTCAAGAGACCCAGTACTTC.

This clone was observed a single time. The chain recombines TRBV4-1 with TRBJ2-7; no reliable D call. CDR3 length: 14 amino acids. V dropped 1 base and J dropped 9 bases, with 16 bases sitting between them. Looked up from germline, CDR1 is MGHRA and CDR2 is YSYEKL. CDR3 nucleotide sequence: TGCGCCAGCAGCCAAGCTGGGCCCCAACCAGGGCAGTACTTC. Translated: CASSQAGPQPGQYF.

As regards this clone: The sample carries other DNA sequences with the same CDR3. The J gene is TRBJ2-7, the V gene TRBV6-1; tentative D call: TRBD2 (6 bases). Trimming cost V 2 bases and J 0 bases, with 8 bases left between them. The CDR3 runs to 14 residues. Germline V gives CDR1 MNHNS, CDR2 SASEGT. The CDR3: CASSEPGGSYEQYF. The CDR3 DNA reads TGTGCCAGCAGTGAACCCGGGGGCTCCTACGAGCAGTACTTC.

The chain recombines TRBV19 with TRBJ1-2; 7 bases are shared with TRBD1. The CDR3 spans 15 residues. Germline CDR1 reads LNHDA; CDR2 reads SQIVND (reference sequence). Unmatched junction bases numbered 12, after V lost 7 bases and J lost 4 bases. CDR3 sequence: CASKTGTGAVYGYTF. The CDR3 DNA reads as TGTGCCAGTAAGACAGGGACGGGAGCGGTCTATGGCTACACCTTC.

This chain connects TRBV5-8 to TRBJ2-2; 11 nucleotides line up with TRBD2. Trimming cost V 2 bases and J 6 bases; bases outside gene matches: 6. In germline, CDR1 is SGHTS, CDR2 YDEGEE. The CDR3 length is 16 residues. The CDR3 is CASSFIAGGPAGELFF. The CDR3 bases are TGTGCCAGCAGCTTCATAGCGGGAGGGCCCGCCGGGGAGCTGTTTTTT. Combining the CDR3 with reference TRBV5-8 and TRBJ2-2 gives the whole variable domain EAGVTQSPTHLIKTRGQQATLRCSPISGHTSVYWYQQALGLGLQFLLWYDEGEERNRGNFPPRFSGRQFPNYSSELNVNALELEDSALYLCASSFIAGGPAGELFFGEGSRLTVL.

The CDR3 reads CASSSALGDEQFF. As DNA, the CDR3 is TGTGCCAGTAGTTCGGCACTCGGAGATGAGCAGTTCTTC. J is TRBJ2-1 and V is TRBV19; no clear D. Germline CDR1 LNHDA, CDR2 SQIVND (reference sequence). CDR3 length equals 13 residues. V was pared by 5 bases and J by 8 bases, with 13 bases between.

V usage is TRBV6-5 and J usage is TRBJ1-1, with 10 positions matching TRBD1. The CDR3 contains 14 residues. Trimming at V came to 4 bases and at J to 5 bases, leaving 4 bases not matched to a gene. CDR1 and CDR2 from the germline V gene are MNHEY and SVGAGI. CDR3 DNA sequence: TGTGCCAGCAGTTTCGACAGGGGGCGGACTGAAGCTTTCTTT. Amino acids: CASSFDRGRTEAFF.

The chain couples TRBV30 to TRBJ2-6, with 7 bases lining up with TRBD1. This CDR3 is 18 amino acids long. Trimming took 3 bases from V and 2 from J; bases not matched to a gene: 13. The germline V gene encodes CDR1 GTSNPN and CDR2 SVGIG (reference sequence). The CDR3 is CAWSNLRQGSTGANVLTF. The CDR3 DNA is TGTGCCTGGAGCAACCTCCGACAGGGTAGTACTGGGGCCAACGTCCTGACTTTC.

This chain connects TRBV6-5 to TRBJ1-1; D is unresolved. Trimming removed 6 bases from V and 7 bases from J, with 15 bases in between. Germline values: CDR1 MNHEY, CDR2 SVGAGI. The length of the CDR3 is 13 residues. CDR3 in amino acids: CASRQPTAGEAFF. CDR3 DNA: TGTGCCAGCAGGCAACCCACGGCGGGTGAAGCTTTCTTT.

The chain combines TRBV11-1 with TRBJ1-1; a possible D gene is TRBD1 (6 bases). The CDR3 consists of 13 residues. Germline CDR1 and CDR2: SGHAT and FQDESV (reference sequence). CDR3: CAGGGPKNTEAFF. Here the CDR3 DNA reads TGTGCAGGGGGGGGGCCGAAGAACACTGAAGCTTTCTTT.

The chain couples TRBV5-1 to TRBJ2-6; 10 bases are a match to TRBD1. CDR3 size: 19 residues. The junction had 11 bases not matched to a gene; V was cut back by 4 bases and J by 1 base. CDR1 and CDR2 (germline): SGHRS, YFSETQ. CDR3: CASSPQTGGVGSGANVLTF. Here the CDR3 DNA reads TGCGCCAGCAGCCCCCAGACAGGGGGCGTCGGTTCTGGGGCCAACGTCCTGACTTTC.

This clone was detected only once. CDR3 DNA: TGTGCTAGTGGACCACTTGATGCCCAGCATTTT. Translating it yields CASGPLDAQHF. The chain couples TRBV12-5 to TRBJ1-5; no clear D. This CDR3 has 11 amino acids. Germline-derived CDR1 and CDR2 are LGHNT and FRNRAP. V lost 6 bases and J lost 11, with 11 bases in between.